The rows below give T cell receptor beta chains drawn from one sample of a study of CD8 T cells in Susac syndrome. TCRdb itself ran the immunoSEQ multiplex PCR reads through MiXCR, one entry per CDR3 protein. The table lists 150,000 to 200,000 distinct CDR3 sequences, around 95% of them singletons. Material: CD8+ T cells from PBMCs. The source is a human donor with Susac syndrome. The CDR3 runs from the conserved cysteine through the conserved F or W. A D gene is named only where the DNA matches it firmly.

CDR3 protein | CDR3 DNA | V gene | D gene | J gene
CASRGLASDETQYF | TGTGCCAGCAGAGGACTAGCTTCCGACGAGACCCAGTACTTC | TRBV25-1 | TRBD2 | TRBJ2-5
CASRVLYSNQPQHF | TGTGCCAGCAGGGTACTTTATAGCAATCAGCCCCAGCATTTT | TRBV28 | . | TRBJ1-5
CATKPVGADNEQFF | TGTGCCACCAAGCCGGTCGGTGCCGACAATGAGCAGTTCTTC | TRBV19 | . | TRBJ2-1
CSASGAGQGVMNTEAFF | TGCAGTGCTAGTGGCGCGGGACAGGGTGTTATGAACACTGAAGCTTTCTTT | TRBV20-1 | TRBD1 | TRBJ1-1
CAISEGGNTEAFF | TGTGCCATCAGTGAAGGGGGAAACACTGAAGCTTTCTTT | TRBV10-3 | . | TRBJ1-1
CASSFGFLYQETQYF | TGTGCCAGCAGCTTTGGTTTTCTGTACCAAGAGACCCAGTACTTC | TRBV5-6 | . | TRBJ2-5
CASSSPGNTIYF | TGTGCCAGCAGCTCTCCTGGAAACACCATATATTTT | TRBV7-9 | . | TRBJ1-3
CASSYSIGGMNTEAFF | TGTGCCAGCAGTTACTCGATAGGCGGAATGAACACTGAAGCTTTCTTT | TRBV6-5 | . | TRBJ1-1
CASSPGTVPSLNTEAFF | TGTGCCAGCTCACCCGGGACAGTACCCTCTCTGAACACTGAAGCTTTCTTT | TRBV18 | TRBD1 | TRBJ1-1
CSASTDYQETQYF | TGCAGTGCATCCACAGATTACCAAGAGACCCAGTACTTC | TRBV20-1 | . | TRBJ2-5
CASSLGTSGGNTIYF | TGTGCCAGCAGCTTAGGCACGTCTGGTGGAAACACCATATATTTT | TRBV13 | . | TRBJ1-3
CASSRPSGGEDTQYF | TGTGCCAGCAGCCGGCCCTCAGGGGGCGAAGATACGCAGTATTTT | TRBV11-3 | TRBD1 | TRBJ2-3
CSVVTGDPYNEQFF | TGCAGCGTTGTAACGGGGGACCCTTACAATGAGCAGTTCTTC | TRBV29-1 | . | TRBJ2-1
CAIKPGQGKTDTQYF | TGTGCCATCAAGCCTGGACAGGGGAAGACAGATACGCAGTATTTT | TRBV10-3 | TRBD1 | TRBJ2-3
CASSEIGWNTEAFF | TGTGCCAGCAGCGAAATAGGGTGGAACACTGAAGCTTTCTTT | TRBV9 | . | TRBJ1-1
CSASRGAANYGYTF | TGCAGTGCATCCCGGGGGGCGGCGAACTATGGCTACACCTTC | TRBV20-1 | . | TRBJ1-2
CSARNRGDEQYF | TGCAGTGCTAGAAACAGGGGAGACGAGCAGTACTTC | TRBV20-1 | TRBD1 | TRBJ2-7
CASRGSSNQPQHF | TGTGCCAGCAGGGGGAGTTCCAATCAGCCCCAGCATTTT | TRBV28 | . | TRBJ1-5